This passage covers 24 T cell receptor beta chains from one sample sequenced in a study of cytomegalovirus exposure and HLA in healthy donors. It was with 60 Vbeta and 13 Jbeta primers that the PCR ran. The protocol was immunoSEQ multiplex PCR, while the TCRdb copy is restricted to in-frame clones and leaves out a portion. The table lists about 100,000 clones, over 75% of them singletons. Source material: PBMCs. The receptors here all came from a man aged 55 to 70 in good health and CMV-seropositive.

V usage is TRBV19 and J usage is TRBJ2-6; tentatively, D is TRBD1 (5 bases). This CDR3 region has 16 residues. Germline V gene data show CDR1 as LNHDA and CDR2 as SQIVND (reference sequence). Trimming stripped 7 bases from V and 0 bases from J, with 13 bases between. DNA of the CDR3: TGTGCCAGTACCCTGCTTCAGGGCTCTGGGGCCAACGTCCTGACTTTC. Amino acid sequence: CASTLLQGSGANVLTF.

J is TRBJ2-7 and V is TRBV4-1; D is possibly TRBD1 (6 bases). With 1 base removed from V and 0 bases from J, the gap between germline ends came to 10 bases. CDR1 MGHRA and CDR2 YSYEKL come from the germline V gene. The CDR3 is 15 amino acids. CDR3: CASSQVDRSSYEQYF. CDR3 coding DNA: TGCGCCAGCAGCCAAGTAGACAGGAGCTCCTACGAGCAGTACTTC.

The rearrangement links TRBV2 to TRBJ2-3; possibly TRBD2 for D (6 bases). In germline, CDR1 is SNHLY, CDR2 FYNNEI. The CDR3 loop spans 15 amino acids. V lost 6 bases and J 2 bases, leaving 15 bases between the germline ends. This CDR3 is CASSLGLGPTDTQYF. The CDR3 DNA sequence: TGTGCCAGCAGCCTGGGACTGGGACCCACAGATACGCAGTATTTT.

This clone was seen just once. A read error may produce the germline difference seen at one junction end. The V gene is TRBV7-9, the J gene TRBJ1-2; D is uncertain. Germline V lookup: CDR1 SEHNR, CDR2 FQNEAQ (reference sequence). The CDR3 totals 12 residues. CDR3 DNA: TGTTCCAGCAGCTTAAATTGGGAGGGCTACACCTTC. Translating it yields CSSSLNWEGYTF.

Only a few counts were recorded for this clone. The chain uses TRBV7-8 and TRBJ2-2; D gene uncertain. Germline V gene data show CDR1 as SGHVS and CDR2 as FQNEAQ. Trimming took off 0 bases at V and 10 bases at J, with 9 bases between the two ends. CDR3 length equals 13 residues. As DNA, the CDR3 is TGTGCCAGCAGCTTAGCGGGCTACCCGGAGCTGTTTTTT. Its translation: CASSLAGYPELFF.

The chain links TRBV19 to TRBJ1-1, with a tentative D call TRBD1 (6 bases). Trimming shortened V by 6 bases and J by 4 bases, and 15 bases separated the two germline ends. The length of the CDR3 is 14 residues. Looked up from germline, CDR1 is LNHDA and CDR2 is SQIVND (reference sequence). CDR3 in amino acids: CASRSRGGGTEAFF. In DNA, the CDR3 is TGTGCCAGTAGATCCCGGGGAGGGGGCACTGAAGCTTTCTTT.

The chain combines TRBV7-2 with TRBJ1-2; D gene ambiguous. CDR3 length equals 15 residues. Trimming stripped 5 bases from V and 6 bases from J, with 19 bases between. Germline loops: CDR1 SGHTA, CDR2 FQGNSA. CDR3 region: CASSASRAGRNGYTF. The CDR3, as DNA: TGTGCCAGCAGCGCTAGCCGGGCAGGTCGGAATGGCTACACCTTC.

This chain joins TRBV6-5 and TRBJ2-7, with TRBD1 matching 9 bases. Germline V gene data show CDR1 as MNHEY and CDR2 as SVGAGI. V shed 6 bases, J shed 5 bases, and the junction held 2 bases outside the gene matches. This CDR3 spans 12 amino acids. Written as DNA, the CDR3 is TGTGCCAGCAGGAGGACAGGGGACGAGCAGTACTTC. This translates into CASRRTGDEQYF.

The chain uses TRBV7-2 and TRBJ2-3; weak D call: TRBD1 (6 bases). The V end lost 5 bases, the J end lost 2 bases, and 11 bases lay between the germline ends. The CDR3 has 14 amino acids. In germline, CDR1 is SGHTA, CDR2 FQGNSA. The CDR3 DNA reads as TGTGCCAGCAGCGGGACACTACTCACAGATACGCAGTATTTT. Its protein product is CASSGTLLTDTQYF. The entire variable domain, with the rest obtained from reference TRBV7-2 and TRBJ2-3, is as follows: GAGVSQSPSNKVTEKGKDVELRCDPISGHTALYWYRQSLGQGLEFLIYFQGNSAPDKSGLPSDRFSAERTGGSVSTLTIQRTQQEDSAVYLCASSGTLLTDTQYFGPGTRLTVL.

The rearrangement links TRBV7-9 to TRBJ2-5; D may be TRBD2 (7 bases). The CDR3 contains 15 residues. The germline V and J ends were trimmed by 1 base and 2 bases, with 11 bases remaining between them. Germline CDR1 reads SEHNR; CDR2 reads FQNEAQ (reference sequence). The chain's CDR3 is CASSLGGGGQETQYF. The DNA for the CDR3 is TGTGCCAGCAGCTTAGGAGGGGGAGGGCAAGAGACCCAGTACTTC.

A few counts support this clone. The V gene is TRBV4-2, the J gene TRBJ2-7; no clear D. With 4 bases removed from V and 3 bases from J, the gap between germline ends came to 16 bases. The CDR3 loop spans 15 amino acids. Germline assignment: CDR1 LGHNA and CDR2 YNFKEQ. This chain's CDR3 is CASSPTDKLIYEQYF. The CDR3, as DNA: TGTGCCAGCAGCCCCACAGACAAGTTGATCTACGAGCAGTACTTC.

This chain links TRBV19 with TRBJ1-6, with 7 positions matching TRBD1. CDR1 and CDR2 (germline): LNHDA, SQIVND (reference sequence). The CDR3 covers 18 residues. Trimming removed 6 bases from V and 0 bases from J; junction bases left unmatched: 11. The CDR3 protein is CASRGGRNSLSYNSPLHF. The CDR3 DNA sequence: TGTGCCAGTAGAGGGGGCCGGAACAGCCTCTCCTATAATTCACCCCTCCACTTT.

The rearrangement links TRBV6-5 to TRBJ1-2; no firm D call. Looked up from germline, CDR1 is MNHEY and CDR2 is SVGAGI. V lost 0 bases to trimming and J lost 12 bases, with 20 bases between them. This CDR3 is 15 amino acids long. The DNA for the CDR3 is TGTGCCAGCAGTTACTCGAGTTGGGCAGAAGAGAGTCACACCTTC. Amino acid sequence: CASSYSSWAEESHTF.

The chain has TRBV5-1 and TRBJ2-3; no clear D gene. This CDR3 contains 13 residues. CDR1 is SGHRS and CDR2 is YFSETQ in the germline V gene. The V gene lost 1 base and the J gene lost 9 bases, with 12 bases spanning the gap. CDR3: CASSLNYKDTQYF. CDR3 DNA sequence: TGCGCCAGCAGCTTGAACTATAAAGACACGCAGTATTTT.

DNA of the CDR3: TGTGCCAGCTCACCACCTGAATTGGACAGCTACGAGCAGTACTTC. This translates into CASSPPELDSYEQYF. This chain uses TRBV18 with TRBJ2-5, with a weak D call TRBD1 (6 bases). The tail of the sequence fits TRBJ2-7 better, so the J call may be wrong. Germline lookup yields CDR1 KGHSH and CDR2 LQKENI. CDR3 length equals 15 residues.

This clone was observed a single time. Distinct nucleotide sequences in the sample also encode this CDR3. The chain uses TRBV11-1 and TRBJ1-2, with 7 nucleotides matching TRBD1. The CDR3 has 12 amino acids. Per the germline V gene, CDR1 is SGHAT and CDR2 is FQDESV (reference sequence). Unmatched junction bases numbered 1, after V lost 5 bases and J lost 4 bases. The CDR3 nucleotides are TGTGCCAGCAGCAGGGACAGCTATGGCTACACCTTC. Translation gives CASSRDSYGYTF. The variable domain in full, with the rest retrieved from reference TRBV11-1 and TRBJ1-2, is EAEVAQSPRYKITEKSQAVAFWCDPISGHATLYWYRQILGQGPELLVQFQDESVVDDSQLPKDRFSAERLKGVDSTLKIQPAELGDSAMYLCASSRDSYGYTFGSGTRLTVV.

As to this clone: A junction boundary mismatches the germline segment, possibly from a read error. The chain carries TRBV5-4 and TRBJ2-3; weak D call: TRBD2 (6 bases). CDR1 and CDR2 from the germline V gene are SGHNT and YYREEE (reference sequence). The CDR3 contains 14 residues. The CDR3 nucleotides read TGTGCCAACAGCTTGGGGGAGCGGGCAGATACGCAGTATTTT. Its translation is CANSLGERADTQYF.

This sequence joins TRBV27 and TRBJ1-4; D possibly corresponds to TRBD1 (6 bases). This CDR3 region has 13 residues. Trimming removed 5 bases from V and 4 bases from J, with 8 bases in between. Germline values: CDR1 MNHEY, CDR2 SMNVEV (reference sequence). The CDR3 nucleotides read TGTGCCAGCAGTGGACAGTTTAATGAAAAACTGTTTTTT. The encoded protein is CASSGQFNEKLFF.

The rearrangement uses TRBV7-9 and TRBJ1-6; the D gene is possibly TRBD1 (5 bases). The CDR3 covers 15 residues. V lost 4 bases to trimming and J lost 9 bases, with 16 bases between them. CDR1 is SEHNR, CDR2 FQNEAQ, per germline (reference sequence). CDR3 coding DNA: TGTGCCAGCAGCTCCAAAGGGGTGCAGGTTTCACCCCTCCACTTT. Protein: CASSSKGVQVSPLHF.

This chain links TRBV6-1 with TRBJ2-5; D perhaps matches TRBD1 (5 bases). Germline V lookup: CDR1 MNHNS, CDR2 SASEGT. CDR3 length: 15 amino acids. V was cut by 6 bases and J by 2 bases, with 16 bases left in between. The CDR3 DNA follows: TGTGCCAGCAGAGGTGGCAGGGTATCACAAGAGACCCAGTACTTC. Amino acids: CASRGGRVSQETQYF.

The chain uses TRBV7-2 and TRBJ1-3; D gene unclear. Germline assignment: CDR1 SGHTA and CDR2 FQGNSA. This CDR3 spans 14 amino acids. V dropped 5 bases and J dropped 0 bases, with 8 bases sitting between them. Written as DNA, the CDR3 is TGTGCCAGCAGCCCAGAGGCCTCTGGAAACACCATATATTTT. This sequence encodes CASSPEASGNTIYF.

This rearrangement joins TRBV9 to TRBJ2-1; tentative D call: TRBD1 (5 bases). The V end was cut by 0 bases, the J end by 3 bases, with 13 bases between. The CDR3 has 16 amino acids. Germline assignment: CDR1 SGDLS and CDR2 YYNGEE. The CDR3 DNA sequence: TGTGCCAGCAGCGTAGGACAGCTCCATAACTACAATGAGCAGTTCTTC. Its protein is CASSVGQLHNYNEQFF.

The chain carries TRBV28 and TRBJ2-5; 10 bases are a match to TRBD2. The CDR3 totals 14 residues. CDR1 and CDR2 (germline): MDHEN, SYDVKM. V trimming: 7 bases; J trimming: 4 bases; junction bases outside the gene matches: 6. The chain's CDR3 is CASTSGGAGETQYF. CDR3 coding DNA: TGTGCCAGCACGAGCGGGGGGGCCGGAGAGACCCAGTACTTC. Full variable domain (outside the CDR3, taken from reference TRBV28 and TRBJ2-5): DVKVTQSSRYLVKRTGEKVFLECVQDMDHENMFWYRQDPGLGLRLIYFSYDVKMKEKGDIPEGYSVSREKKERFSLILESASTNQTSMYLCASTSGGAGETQYFGPGTRLLVL.

The chain carries TRBV5-1 and TRBJ2-4; 14 bases are a match to TRBD2. The CDR3 loop spans 15 amino acids. Germline loops: CDR1 SGHRS, CDR2 YFSETQ. Trimming cost V 5 bases and J 9 bases; bases outside gene matches: 7. The CDR3 loop reads CASRTGTSGGVIQYF. The CDR3 coding sequence is TGCGCCAGCAGAACCGGGACTAGCGGGGGAGTCATTCAGTACTTC.